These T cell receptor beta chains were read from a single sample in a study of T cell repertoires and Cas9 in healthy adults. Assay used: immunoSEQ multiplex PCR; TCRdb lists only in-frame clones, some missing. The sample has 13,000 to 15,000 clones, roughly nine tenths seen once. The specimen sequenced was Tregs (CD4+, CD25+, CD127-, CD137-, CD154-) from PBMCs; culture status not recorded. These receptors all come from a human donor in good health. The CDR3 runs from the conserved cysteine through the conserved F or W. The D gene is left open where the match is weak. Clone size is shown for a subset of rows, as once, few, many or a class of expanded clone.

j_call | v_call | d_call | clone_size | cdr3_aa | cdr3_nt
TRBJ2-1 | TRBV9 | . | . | CASSVQWAFNEQFF | TGTGCCAGCAGCGTACAGTGGGCGTTCAATGAGCAGTTCTTC
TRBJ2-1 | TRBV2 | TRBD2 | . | CASSEGTSGRGEQFF | TGTGCCAGCAGTGAAGGGACTAGCGGGCGGGGTGAGCAGTTCTTC
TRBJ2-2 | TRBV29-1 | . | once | CSVGISLGTSKNTGELFF | TGCAGCGTTGGTATTTCGCTAGGGACATCTAAGAACACCGGGGAGCTGTTTTTT
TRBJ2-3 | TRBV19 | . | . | CASSIDLGEATSTDTQYF | TGTGCCAGTAGTATAGATCTGGGGGAAGCGACTAGCACAGATACGCAGTATTTT
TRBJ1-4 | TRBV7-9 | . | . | CASSLKAGGNEKLFF | TGTGCCAGCAGCTTAAAGGCCGGGGGAAATGAAAAACTGTTTTTT
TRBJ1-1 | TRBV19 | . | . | CASSIGAGYTEAFF | TGTGCCAGTAGTATAGGGGCGGGTTACACTGAAGCTTTCTTT
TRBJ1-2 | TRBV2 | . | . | CASSETTLYGYTF | TGTGCCAGCAGTGAGACTACTCTCTATGGCTACACCTTC
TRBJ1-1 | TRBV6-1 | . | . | CASIRRSMNTEAFF | TGTGCCAGCATCCGGAGGTCCATGAACACTGAAGCTTTCTTT
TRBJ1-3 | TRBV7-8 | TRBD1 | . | CASSLTGSTSGNTIYF | TGTGCCAGCAGCTTGACAGGGAGCACCTCTGGAAACACCATATATTTT
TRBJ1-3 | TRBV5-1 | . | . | CASFGGFSGNTIYF | TGCGCCAGCTTCGGAGGATTCTCTGGAAACACCATATATTTT
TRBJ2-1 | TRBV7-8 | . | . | CASRYGGSRSSYNEQFF | TGTGCCAGCCGGTACGGGGGCAGCCGAAGCTCCTACAATGAGCAGTTCTTC
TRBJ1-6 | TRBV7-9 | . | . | CASSLQGYNSPLHF | TGTGCCAGCAGCCTACAGGGATATAATTCACCCCTCCACTTT
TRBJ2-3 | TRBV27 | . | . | CASSLIIPSRDTQYF | TGTGCCAGCAGTTTAATAATCCCGTCACGGGATACGCAGTATTTT
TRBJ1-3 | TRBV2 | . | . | CASSNGGQGLSGNTIYF | TGTGCCAGCAGTAACGGGGGGCAGGGTCTTTCTGGAAACACCATATATTTT
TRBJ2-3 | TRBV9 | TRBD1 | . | CASSLTGTGSTDTQYF | TGTGCCAGCAGCTTAACCGGGACAGGGAGCACAGATACGCAGTATTTT
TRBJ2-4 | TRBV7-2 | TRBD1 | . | CAITQRDRGLNIQYF | TGTGCCATCACTCAGCGGGACAGGGGGTTAAACATTCAGTACTTC
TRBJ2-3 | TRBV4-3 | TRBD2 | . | CASSPSPASGGATDTQYF | TGCGCCAGCAGCCCCTCCCCTGCTAGCGGGGGGGCGACCGATACGCAGTATTTT
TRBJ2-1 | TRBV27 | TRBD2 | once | CASSSDGGNYNEQFF | TGTGCCAGCAGCAGCGACGGGGGGAATTACAATGAGCAGTTCTTC
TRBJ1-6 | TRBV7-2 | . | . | CASSLSGFGSPLHF | TGTGCCAGCAGCTTAAGCGGCTTCGGTTCACCCCTCCACTTT
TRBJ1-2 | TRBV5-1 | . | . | CASSLGRGEVYGYTF | TGCGCCAGCAGCTTAGGTCGGGGGGAGGTCTATGGCTACACCTTC